This T cell receptor beta chain was identified during a study of T cell repertoires in cytomegalovirus infection. The overall study: The public TCR beta signatures pointed to both CMV infection and matching HLA type.

The table lists this clonotype with many counts. What it recognizes is unknown. The ends were cut back, 4 bases at V and 1 base at J, with 9 bases in the middle. Germline V gene data show CDR1 as SGHNT and CDR2 as YYREEE (reference sequence). This CDR3 spans 13 amino acids. MiXCR was run by TCRdb on the reads, yielding one entry per CDR3 protein. This sample has some 6,100 distinct CDR3 sequences, with about half found just once. The V call is TRBV5-4, the J call TRBJ2-7; D possibly corresponds to TRBD2 (5 bases). Sample: PBMCs, sequenced either directly or after in vitro stimulation (not recorded which). This clonotype originated in a human donor in good health (CMV status not recorded). Some clones in this sample may be carry-over from other donors' samples. Written as DNA, the CDR3 is TGTGCCAGCAGCCCCGGGGAGTCCTACGAGCAGTACTTC. Its translation: CASSPGESYEQYF.